These 11 T cell receptor beta chains originate from one sample sequenced in a study of siplizumab effects on memory and regulatory T cells. TCRdb's copy holds only in-frame clones and misses some; the assay was immunoSEQ multiplex PCR. The table lists approximately 100,000 clones, about 93% of them singletons, with approximately 12% in the top ten. Sequencing was performed on non-Treg CD4+ T cells sorted from blood. The receptors here all came from a human donor in good health.

This rearrangement joins TRBV5-1 to TRBJ2-5; the match to TRBD1 covers 7 bases. CDR1 SGHRS and CDR2 YFSETQ come from the germline V gene. V was clipped by 4 bases and J by 0 bases; unmatched bases: 3. The CDR3 runs 14 residues. Here the CDR3 DNA reads TGCGCCAGCAGCACGGGACAGTACCAAGAGACCCAGTACTTC. As protein: CASSTGQYQETQYF.

This clone has just one count. The rearrangement joins TRBV15 to TRBJ2-7; 11 bases line up with TRBD2. CDR3 length: 15 amino acids. The germline CDR1 and CDR2 sequences are LNHNV and YYDKDF (reference sequence). V lost 1 base and J lost 3; bases outside the gene matches: 2. The DNA of the CDR3 is TGTGCCACCAGCAGAGGACTAGCGGGAAGCTACGAGCAGTACTTC. This sequence encodes CATSRGLAGSYEQYF.

This clone was detected a few times. For the CDR3, the DNA is TGCGCCAGCAGCCAAGATACTAGCGGGAGTGCGCAGTATTTT. This sequence encodes CASSQDTSGSAQYF. This sequence joins TRBV4-1 and TRBJ2-3; the match to TRBD2 covers 11 bases. The length of the CDR3 is 14 residues. Germline values: CDR1 MGHRA, CDR2 YSYEKL. Trimming took 0 bases from V and 10 from J; bases not matched to a gene: 3.

The chain links TRBV4-1 to TRBJ2-3; TRBD1 agrees at 10 bases. Germline V gene data show CDR1 as MGHRA and CDR2 as YSYEKL. This CDR3 has 16 amino acids. J gave up 5 bases and V 2 bases, and 7 bases lay outside the gene matches. The CDR3 protein is CASSQIPGQGRDTQYF. The CDR3 DNA reads as TGCGCCAGCAGCCAAATACCGGGACAGGGGAGAGATACGCAGTATTTT.

This sequence joins TRBV2 and TRBJ2-2, with D uncertain. The V end lost 4 bases, the J end lost 3 bases, and 3 bases lay between the germline ends. This CDR3 is 12 amino acids long. The germline V gene encodes CDR1 SNHLY and CDR2 FYNNEI. CDR3 loop: CASSVHTGELFF. The CDR3 DNA sequence: TGTGCCAGCAGTGTTCACACCGGGGAGCTGTTTTTT.

The rearrangement joins TRBV30 to TRBJ1-5; TRBD1 is a possible D gene (5 bases). Between the trimmed V and J ends, which lost 5 bases and 7 bases, there was a span of 15 bases. The CDR3 extends over 13 amino acids. Germline CDR1 and CDR2: GTSNPN and SVGIG (reference sequence). CDR3 residues: CAWGQQGDQPQHF. CDR3 coding DNA: TGTGCCTGGGGACAACAAGGAGACCAGCCCCAGCATTTT. The variable domain in full, completed from reference TRBV30 and TRBJ1-5, reads SQTIHQWPATLVQPVGSPLSLECTVEGTSNPNLYWYRQAAGRGLQLLFYSVGIGQISSEVPQNLSASRPQDRQFILSSKKLLLSDSGFYLCAWGQQGDQPQHFGDGTRLSIL.

The V call is TRBV5-1, the J call TRBJ2-7; the match to TRBD1 covers 9 bases. This CDR3 comprises 15 residues. The germline V gene encodes CDR1 SGHRS and CDR2 YFSETQ. With 5 bases clipped from V and 1 base from J, the junction kept 7 bases outside the gene matches. DNA for the CDR3: TGCGCCAGCAGTCCCCGGGACAGGGTATCCTACGAGCAGTACTTC. It is translated as CASSPRDRVSYEQYF.

The chain links TRBV6-1 to TRBJ2-1, with TRBD2 matching over 9 bases. Germline-derived CDR1 and CDR2 are MNHNS and SASEGT. The CDR3 has 15 amino acids. V shed 1 base, J shed 4 bases, and the junction held 2 bases outside the gene matches. The CDR3 is CASSEGGRVYNEQFF. The CDR3 bases are TGTGCCAGCAGTGAAGGCGGGAGGGTATACAATGAGCAGTTCTTC.

This clone was seen a handful of times. This rearrangement joins TRBV7-2 to TRBJ1-1, with D tentatively TRBD1 (5 bases). This CDR3 region has 13 residues. In germline, CDR1 is SGHTA, CDR2 FQGNSA. V dropped 5 bases and J dropped 1 base, with 8 bases sitting between them. The CDR3 DNA follows: TGTGCCAGCAGCCCTCAGGGGAACACTGAAGCTTTCTTT. This sequence encodes CASSPQGNTEAFF.

This clone was counted a single time. V and J are TRBV5-1 and TRBJ1-1; D unclear. The V and J ends lost 4 bases and 1 base respectively, with 11 bases between them. The CDR3 loop spans 14 amino acids. In germline, CDR1 is SGHRS, CDR2 YFSETQ. CDR3 sequence: CASSAQLGNTEAFF. In DNA, the CDR3 is TGCGCCAGCAGCGCACAGTTGGGGAACACTGAAGCTTTCTTT.

This clone was seen just once. The chain has TRBV7-8 and TRBJ1-4, with D possibly matching TRBD1 (5 bases). CDR3 length: 15 residues. Deletions cut 1 base from V and 8 bases from J, with 14 bases between. Looked up from germline, CDR1 is SGHVS and CDR2 is FQNEAQ. CDR3 amino acids: CASSLDAPGLEKLFF. The CDR3 DNA sequence: TGTGCCAGCAGCTTAGATGCTCCAGGGTTAGAAAAACTGTTTTTT.